This TCR beta chain stems from a study of PD-L1 blockade in urothelial cancer. Study details: Males with bladder-origin urothelial cancer constituted about nine tenths of the roughly 29 patients. Blood gave a median around 150,000 T cells. Blood drawn 3 weeks (second dose) and 6 weeks after treatment start was analyzed.

Repertoires were generated with immunoSEQ multiplex PCR, while TCRdb's copy carries only in-frame clones and drops some. The data show over 14,000 clones, 88% seen once. V lost 7 bases, J lost 1 base, and 16 bases lay in between. CDR1 and CDR2 from the germline V gene are LNHDA and SQIVND (reference sequence). The CDR3 contains 15 residues. This sequence was found in a man between 65 and 85 years old with urothelial cancer. The starting material was PBMCs, obtained around atezolizumab (anti-PD-L1) treatment. V and J are TRBV19 and TRBJ1-2; D gene unclear. CDR3 sequence reads: CASKRQPFLNYGYTF. The CDR3, as DNA: TGTGCCAGTAAGAGGCAGCCTTTTCTTAACTATGGCTACACCTTC.